These T cell receptor beta chains were read from a single sample in a study of regulatory T cells in long-lasting Graves disease. TCRdb re-analysed the multiplex PCR reads in MiXCR, keeping a single row per CDR3 protein. This sample has 420,000 or so distinct CDR3 sequences, with about 25% found just once. The sample here was peripheral blood mononuclear cells (PBMCs), taken when the disease was refractory, from a patient treated with antithyroid drugs. Every receptor here comes from a female donor with Graves disease. Each CDR3 is given with its conserved first and last residue.

V: TRBV29-1; J: TRBJ2-2; CDR3: CSVASVSANGELFF
V: TRBV5-1; J: TRBJ1-1; CDR3: CASSLDGGRNTEAFF
V: TRBV24-1; J: TRBJ1-1; CDR3: CATSRDTEAFF
V: TRBV5-1; J: TRBJ1-1; CDR3: CATGPGQENTEAFF
V: TRBV7-3; J: TRBJ2-7; CDR3: CASSLFPTSGSYEQYF
V: TRBV13; J: TRBJ1-2; CDR3: CASSRRDRVGYGYTF
V: TRBV20-1; J: TRBJ1-2; CDR3: CSARSPTPPGYTF
V: TRBV2; J: TRBJ2-7; CDR3: CASRRRDQYEQYF
V: TRBV20-1; J: TRBJ2-7; CDR3: CSAGASGGYEQYF
V: TRBV5-1; J: TRBJ1-1; CDR3: CASSLETGRGTEAFF
V: TRBV30; J: TRBJ1-1; CDR3: CACSGQGGSTEAFF
V: TRBV28; J: TRBJ2-3; CDR3: CASSSAGHPHDTQYF
V: TRBV20-1; J: TRBJ1-5; CDR3: CSGGAGSNQPQHF
V: TRBV20-1; J: TRBJ2-7; CDR3: CSARDFYRASYEQYF
V: TRBV20-1; J: TRBJ1-2; CDR3: CSARDTQPGNYGYTF
V: TRBV6-2/TRBV6-3; J: TRBJ2-1; CDR3: CASTFGLAGTNKQFF
V: TRBV5-1; J: TRBJ2-2; CDR3: CASTRTDSLNTGELFF
V: TRBV6-1; J: TRBJ2-7; CDR3: CASSEGQGADEQYF
V: TRBV7-2; J: TRBJ1-6; CDR3: CASSLREVGPPLHF
V: TRBV19; J: TRBJ2-2; CDR3: CASSMVAANTGELFF
V: TRBV12-3/TRBV12-4; J: TRBJ1-4; CDR3: CASSRRGAGEKLFF
V: TRBV7-9; J: TRBJ2-3; CDR3: CASSLDYPSYLADTQYF
V: TRBV6-2/TRBV6-3; J: TRBJ1-1; CDR3: CASSYSSEAFF
V: TRBV29-1; J: TRBJ2-7; CDR3: CSVALVLPRSYEQYF
V: TRBV19; J: TRBJ1-1; CDR3: CASSTSGGLWMNTEAFF
V: TRBV14; J: TRBJ2-5; CDR3: CASSTTSGRVPETQYF
V: TRBV29-1; J: TRBJ2-2; CDR3: CSVEEGVATGELFF
V: TRBV5-1; J: TRBJ1-1; CDR3: CASSLGGQNTEAFF
V: TRBV6-5; J: TRBJ1-5; CDR3: CASSYGGVTSNQPQHF
V: TRBV7-9; J: TRBJ2-7; CDR3: CASSLQGVMDEQYF
V: TRBV4-3; J: TRBJ1-2; CDR3: CASSQASRTGFSGYTF
V: TRBV20-1; J: TRBJ2-7; CDR3: CSALSPGTGSYEQYF
V: TRBV27; J: TRBJ1-2; CDR3: CASSPPGVNGYTF
V: TRBV2; J: TRBJ2-3; CDR3: CASSETLEKDTQYF
V: TRBV27; J: TRBJ2-2; CDR3: CASNTRGGNTGELFF